The 3 T cell receptor beta chains presented below share a single source sample, sequenced in a study of cytomegalovirus exposure and HLA in healthy donors. The primer mix had 60 Vbeta and 13 Jbeta primers. Produced via immunoSEQ multiplex PCR; TCRdb's table is partial and in-frame only. The data hold about 230,000 clones, with 70% to 85% observed a single time. Material: PBMCs. Receptors originate from a woman in her sixties or seventies in good health and CMV-seropositive.

The chain uses TRBV7-2 and TRBJ1-3, with a weak D call TRBD1 (5 bases). Germline assignment: CDR1 SGHTA and CDR2 FQGNSA. The CDR3 is 16 amino acids. Trimming took off 5 bases at V and 3 bases at J, with 17 bases between the two ends. The CDR3 DNA is TGTGCCAGCAGCCTGACGGGGGGAGTCGTTGGAAACACCATATATTTT. Translated, it gives CASSLTGGVVGNTIYF.

The chain combines TRBV29-1 with TRBJ1-2; possible D gene TRBD1, 6 bases. The CDR3 sequence is 13 residues long. Germline CDR1 SQVTM, CDR2 ANQGSEA. Trimming stripped 7 bases from V and 4 bases from J, with 16 bases between. The CDR3 sequence is CSAGDNLGYGYTF. The CDR3 region has the DNA TGCAGCGCTGGGGACAATTTGGGCTATGGCTACACCTTC.

This clone has a handful of counts. This sequence joins TRBV2 and TRBJ1-5; D call uncertain. The germline CDR1 and CDR2 sequences are SNHLY and FYNNEI. The ends were cut back, 3 bases at V and 3 bases at J, with 12 bases in the middle. The length of the CDR3 is 15 residues. CDR3 in amino acids: CASSDRGALNQPQHF. The CDR3 DNA sequence: TGTGCCAGCAGTGATCGTGGAGCTCTCAATCAGCCCCAGCATTTT. Supplemented by reference TRBV2 and TRBJ1-5, the full variable domain reads EPEVTQTPSHQVTQMGQEVILRCVPISNHLYFYWYRQILGQKVEFLVSFYNNEISEKSEIFDDQFSVERPDGSNFTLKIRSTKLEDSAMYFCASSDRGALNQPQHFGDGTRLSIL.